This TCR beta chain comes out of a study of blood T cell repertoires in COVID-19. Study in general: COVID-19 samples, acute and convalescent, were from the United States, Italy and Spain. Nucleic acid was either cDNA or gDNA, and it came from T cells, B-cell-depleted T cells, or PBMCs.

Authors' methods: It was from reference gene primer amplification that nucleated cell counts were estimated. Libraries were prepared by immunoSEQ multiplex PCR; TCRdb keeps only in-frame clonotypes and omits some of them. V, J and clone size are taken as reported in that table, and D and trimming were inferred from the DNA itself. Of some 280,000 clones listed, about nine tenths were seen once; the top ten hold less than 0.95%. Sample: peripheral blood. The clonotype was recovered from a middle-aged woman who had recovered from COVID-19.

In nucleotides, the CDR3 is TGTGCCAGCAGCCAACAGGGGGCGAACACAGATACGCAGTATTTT. Translation: CASSQQGANTDTQYF. This chain connects TRBV3-1 (or the pseudogene TRBV3-2) to TRBJ2-3; 8 bases line up with TRBD1. The V gene's germline CDR1 is LGHDT and CDR2 YNNKEL (reference sequence). The ends lost 2 bases at V and 2 bases at J; junction bases unmatched: 3. The CDR3 extends over 15 amino acids.